This section outlines one T cell receptor beta chain sequence together with its context. The antigen remains undetermined. The sample's time point: after preoperative PTX-NDP chemotherapy. Paclitaxel-nedaplatin chemotherapy was given to patients ahead of their surgery. From the PCR reads, TCRdb called clonotypes with MiXCR, one entry per CDR3 protein. The repertoire holds around 30,000 distinct CDR3 sequences, with approximately 55% as singletons. This entry belongs to a study of esophageal squamous cell carcinoma under preoperative chemotherapy. Background on the study: Both tumor-infiltrating lymphocytes and peripheral blood T cells had their TCR repertoires profiled.

Study observations and caveats: After chemotherapy, TCR diversity rose significantly in peripheral T cells but not in tumor-infiltrating lymphocytes.

The length of the CDR3 is 13 residues. V lost 2 bases and J 4 bases, leaving 7 bases between the germline ends. This TCR derives from a human donor with esophageal squamous cell carcinoma. The donor label of this sample is uncertain. The specimen was taken from a patient given preoperative chemotherapy. V gene TRBV12-3 or TRBV12-4 combines with J gene TRBJ2-3; D unresolved. CDR3 DNA sequence: TGTGCCAGCAGTTTATACAGATCAGATACGCAGTATTTT. Residues: CASSLYRSDTQYF.